This passage covers 4 T cell receptor beta chains from one sample sequenced in a study of beta chain features in type 1 diabetes. Findings of the study overall: In all four CD4+ subsets, TCRB CDR3 length was significantly, moderately reduced in type 1 diabetes.

Their target antigens are unknown. Reverse transcribing all isolated RNA meant expressed TCRB transcripts were sequenced. The table came from immunoSEQ multiplex PCR; TCRdb's copy has only in-frame clones and leaves some out. Of hundreds of thousands of clones listed, 15% are singletons. The sample taken for sequencing was naive CD4+ T cells from blood. All receptors derive from a man younger than 35 with type 1 diabetes.

This clone was found a few times. V and J are TRBV7-2 and TRBJ1-2; 9 bases align to TRBD1. Germline-derived CDR1 and CDR2 are SGHTA and FQGNSA. CDR3 length: 14 amino acids. V lost 4 bases and J lost 8; bases outside the gene matches: 8. CDR3 sequence reads: CASSSRDRAKGYTF. The CDR3 DNA follows: TGTGCCAGCAGCTCGAGGGACAGGGCAAAAGGCTACACCTTC.

This clone was picked up a small number of times. The genes are TRBV30 and TRBJ2-1, with D unresolved. The CDR3 spans 13 residues. In germline, CDR1 is GTSNPN, CDR2 SVGIG (reference sequence). V lost 7 bases, J lost 2 bases, and 12 bases lay in between. The CDR3 loop reads CALTRSAYNEQFF. The CDR3 nucleotides are TGTGCCTTGACCAGGTCGGCCTACAATGAGCAGTTCTTC.

This clone was counted a few times. The gene calls are TRBV19 and TRBJ1-5, with D uncertain. The V gene lost 5 bases and the J gene lost 3 bases, with 17 bases spanning the gap. The CDR3 covers 16 residues. Looked up from germline, CDR1 is LNHDA and CDR2 is SQIVND (reference sequence). CDR3: CASSVPLQYPNQPQHF. DNA of the CDR3: TGTGCCAGTAGTGTTCCCTTGCAGTATCCCAATCAGCCCCAGCATTTT. Looking up the rest from reference TRBV19 and TRBJ1-5 gives the full variable domain: DGGITQSPKYLFRKEGQNVTLSCEQNLNHDAMYWYRQDPGQGLRLIYYSQIVNDFQKGDIAEGYSVSREKKESFPLTVTSAQKNPTAFYLCASSVPLQYPNQPQHFGDGTRLSIL.

The chain employs TRBV2 and TRBJ1-2; 8 bases fit TRBD1. The CDR3 loop spans 13 amino acids. Per germline, CDR1 SNHLY and CDR2 FYNNEI. V lost 7 bases, J lost 8 bases, and 9 bases stayed unmatched. The CDR3 sequence is CASIGFGTGGYTF. Written as DNA, the CDR3 is TGTGCCAGCATCGGGTTTGGGACAGGCGGCTACACCTTC.